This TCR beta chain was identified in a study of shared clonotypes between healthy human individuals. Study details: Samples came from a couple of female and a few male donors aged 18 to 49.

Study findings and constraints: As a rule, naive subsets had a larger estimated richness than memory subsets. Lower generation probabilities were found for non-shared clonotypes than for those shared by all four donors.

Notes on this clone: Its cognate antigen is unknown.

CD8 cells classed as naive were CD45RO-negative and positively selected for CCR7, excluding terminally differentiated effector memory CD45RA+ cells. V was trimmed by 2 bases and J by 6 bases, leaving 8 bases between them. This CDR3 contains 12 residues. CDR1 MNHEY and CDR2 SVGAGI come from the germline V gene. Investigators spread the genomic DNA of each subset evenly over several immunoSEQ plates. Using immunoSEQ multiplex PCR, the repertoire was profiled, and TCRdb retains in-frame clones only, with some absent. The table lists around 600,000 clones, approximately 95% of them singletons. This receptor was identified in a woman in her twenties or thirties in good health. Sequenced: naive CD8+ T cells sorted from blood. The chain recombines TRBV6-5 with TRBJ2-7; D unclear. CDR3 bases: TGTGCCAGCAGTTACCCCATAGGCGAGCAGTACTTC. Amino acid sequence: CASSYPIGEQYF.